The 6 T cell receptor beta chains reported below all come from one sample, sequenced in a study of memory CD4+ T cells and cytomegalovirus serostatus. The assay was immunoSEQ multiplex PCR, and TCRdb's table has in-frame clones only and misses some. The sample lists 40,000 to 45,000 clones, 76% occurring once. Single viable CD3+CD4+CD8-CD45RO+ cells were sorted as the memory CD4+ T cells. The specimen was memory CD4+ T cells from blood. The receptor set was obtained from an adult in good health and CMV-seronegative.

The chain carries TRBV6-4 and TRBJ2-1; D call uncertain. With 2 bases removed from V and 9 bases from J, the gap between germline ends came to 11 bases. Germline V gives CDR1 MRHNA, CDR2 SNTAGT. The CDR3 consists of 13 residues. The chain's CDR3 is CASSDGILGEQFF. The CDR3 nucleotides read TGTGCCAGCAGTGACGGGATTTTGGGTGAGCAGTTCTTC.

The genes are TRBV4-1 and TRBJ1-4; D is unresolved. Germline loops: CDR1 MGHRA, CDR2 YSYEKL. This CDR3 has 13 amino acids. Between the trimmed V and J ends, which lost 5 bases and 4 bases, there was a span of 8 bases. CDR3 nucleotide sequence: TGCGCCAGCAGCACCTTTAGTAATGAAAAACTGTTTTTT. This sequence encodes CASSTFSNEKLFF.

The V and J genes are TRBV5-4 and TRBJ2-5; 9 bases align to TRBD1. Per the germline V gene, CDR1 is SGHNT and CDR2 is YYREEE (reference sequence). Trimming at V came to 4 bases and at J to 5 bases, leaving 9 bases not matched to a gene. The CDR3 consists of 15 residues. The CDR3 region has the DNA TGTGCCAGCAGCCAATCTAGGACAGGGGCTGAGACCCAGTACTTC. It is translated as CASSQSRTGAETQYF. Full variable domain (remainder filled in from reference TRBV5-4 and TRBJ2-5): ETGVTQSPTHLIKTRGQQVTLRCSSQSGHNTVSWYQQALGQGPQFIFQYYREEENGRGNFPPRFSGLQFPNYSSELNVNALELDDSALYLCASSQSRTGAETQYFGPGTRLLVL.

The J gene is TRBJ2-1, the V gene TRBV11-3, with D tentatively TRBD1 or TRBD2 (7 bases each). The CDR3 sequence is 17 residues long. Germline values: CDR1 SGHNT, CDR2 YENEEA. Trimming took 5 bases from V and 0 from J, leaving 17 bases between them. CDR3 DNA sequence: TGTGCCAGCAGCCCCGGGGGGCGGGACAGCTCCTACAATGAGCAGTTCTTC. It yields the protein CASSPGGRDSSYNEQFF.

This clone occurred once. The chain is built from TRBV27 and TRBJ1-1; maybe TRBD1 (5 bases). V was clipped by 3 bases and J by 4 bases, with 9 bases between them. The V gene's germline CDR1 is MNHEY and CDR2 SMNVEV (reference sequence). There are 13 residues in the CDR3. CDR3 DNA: TGTGCCAGCAGTTTCTCAGGGCTCACTGAAGCTTTCTTT. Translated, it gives CASSFSGLTEAFF.

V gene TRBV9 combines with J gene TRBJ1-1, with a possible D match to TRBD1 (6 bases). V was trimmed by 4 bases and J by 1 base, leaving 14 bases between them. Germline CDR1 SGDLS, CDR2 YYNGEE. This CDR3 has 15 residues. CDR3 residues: CASSPLQGRNTEAFF. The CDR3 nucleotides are TGTGCCAGCAGCCCATTACAGGGACGGAACACTGAAGCTTTCTTT.